Here is one T cell receptor beta chain with its context. Its cognate antigen is unknown. This sample was included in a study of glioma-infiltrating T cells. Notes on the study in general: Tissue-blood divergence was below expectation in non-neoplastic patients, above in gliomas. A blood CDR3 motif signature was depleted in highly divergent patients.

Using RNA template, CDR3s of TCR alpha and beta were amplified with iRepertoire arm-PCR. Input was roughly 95-400 ng of tissue mRNA or PBMC total RNA. TCRdb passed the multiplex PCR reads through MiXCR, listing each CDR3 protein once. The table lists more than 350,000 distinct CDR3 sequences, 35% to 45% of them singletons. The CDR3 totals 15 residues. From germline, CDR1 is SGHNT and CDR2 YYREEE (reference sequence). With 4 bases removed from V and 3 bases from J, the gap between germline ends came to 14 bases. The sample consisted of glioma tissue, nonneoplastic brain tissue, or PBMCs (not recorded which). The chain employs TRBV5-4 and TRBJ2-1, with TRBD2 as a possible D gene (6 bases). The origin of this receptor is a human donor with low-grade glioma or glioblastoma, undergoing nonglioma brain surgery, or in good health (not recorded which). The DNA of the CDR3 is TGTGCCAGCAGCGGCGGCCGGGACTGCTACAATGAGCAGTTCTTC. As protein: CASSGGRDCYNEQFF.